Following are 27 T cell receptor beta chains from one sample sequenced in a study of blood T cell repertoires in COVID-19. The data were produced by immunoSEQ multiplex PCR, yet TCRdb's version contains in-frame clones alone and is incomplete. The sample has about 75,000 clones; around 79% are singletons. Specimen: peripheral blood. The origin of the receptors is a woman older than 75 with active or convalescent COVID-19.

V and J are TRBV4-3 and TRBJ2-7, with 7 positions matching TRBD1. The CDR3 spans 17 residues. The trim removed 3 bases at V and 5 bases at J, leaving 16 bases unmatched. Germline-derived CDR1 and CDR2 are LGHNA and YSLEER. The CDR3 loop reads CASSQATGRDSLNEQYF. The CDR3 nucleotides are TGCGCCAGCAGCCAGGCAACTGGCCGGGACAGCCTGAACGAGCAGTACTTC.

The gene calls are TRBV6-5 and TRBJ1-1; 8 nucleotides agree with TRBD1. Germline CDR1 MNHEY, CDR2 SVGAGI. This CDR3 is built from 15 residues. Germline trimming cut 3 bases from V and 4 bases from J; bases unmatched to any gene: 7. As DNA, the CDR3 is TGTGCCAGCAGTTATATCACAGGGGGGGCCACTGAAGCTTTCTTT. Protein sequence: CASSYITGGATEAFF.

V is TRBV24-1 and J is TRBJ2-1; 7 bases map to TRBD1. Germline lookup yields CDR1 KGHDR and CDR2 SFDVKD. V lost 7 bases to trimming and J lost 0 bases; unmatched junction nucleotides: 5. This CDR3 contains 15 residues. The CDR3 bases are TGTGCCACCAGCCTGACAGGGAGCTCCTACAATGAGCAGTTCTTC. Translation gives CATSLTGSSYNEQFF.

The chain links TRBV27 to TRBJ1-3; D is uncertain. Deletions cut 6 bases from V and 0 bases from J, with 6 bases between. CDR1 is MNHEY, CDR2 SMNVEV, per germline (reference sequence). This CDR3 has 13 residues. The CDR3 nucleotides read TGTGCCAGCAGGAGACTCTCTGGAAACACCATATATTTT. Translation: CASRRLSGNTIYF.

The V call is TRBV24-1, the J call TRBJ1-2; D gene uncertain. V dropped 3 bases and J dropped 2 bases, with 3 bases sitting between them. The CDR3 contains 12 residues. Germline CDR1 reads KGHDR; CDR2 reads SFDVKD. CDR3 in DNA: TGTGCCACCAGTGATCTAAACTATGGCTACACCTTC. Residues: CATSDLNYGYTF.

The chain uses TRBV7-2 and TRBJ2-7, with D perhaps TRBD1 (6 bases). The germline V gene encodes CDR1 SGHTA and CDR2 FQGNSA. Trimming took off 1 base at V and 3 bases at J, with 10 bases between the two ends. The CDR3 extends over 14 amino acids. The CDR3 nucleotides are TGTGCCAGCAGCTTAGACAGGGCAAACTACGAGCAGTACTTC. It translates to CASSLDRANYEQYF.

The CDR3 sequence is CASNSLYEQYF. The CDR3 coding sequence is TGTGCCAGCAATTCCCTTTACGAGCAGTACTTC. This chain joins TRBV6-5 and TRBJ2-7; D gene ambiguous. Germline V gene sequence: CDR1 MNHEY, CDR2 SVGAGI. The CDR3 spans 11 residues. V shed 7 bases and J shed 4 bases, with 8 bases lying between them.

This sequence joins TRBV7-2 and TRBJ2-1, with 7 bases fitting TRBD1. The germline CDR1 and CDR2 sequences are SGHTA and FQGNSA. The J segment lost 6 bases and the V segment lost 3 bases, leaving 8 bases of the junction unmatched. The CDR3 runs to 15 residues. The CDR3 loop reads CASSFETGFGNEQFF. CDR3 coding DNA: TGTGCCAGCAGCTTTGAGACAGGGTTTGGCAATGAGCAGTTCTTC.

The chain joins TRBV19 to TRBJ2-7, with 9 positions matching TRBD2. V was pared by 3 bases and J by 4 bases, with 10 bases of the junction left unmatched. Germline V gives CDR1 LNHDA, CDR2 SQIVND (reference sequence). This CDR3 is built from 16 residues. This chain's CDR3 is CASSITGPSGIYEQYF. The CDR3 region has the DNA TGTGCCAGTAGTATCACGGGGCCTAGCGGGATTTACGAGCAGTACTTC.

This clone was found a few times. The rearrangement uses TRBV4-1 and TRBJ2-4; 7 bases agree with TRBD1. This CDR3 spans 14 amino acids. Trimming took 4 bases from V and 8 from J; bases not matched to a gene: 8. Germline V CDR1 and CDR2: MGHRA, YSYEKL. This CDR3 reads CASSRAQGTDIQYF. CDR3 nucleotides: TGCGCCAGCAGCCGAGCACAGGGGACGGACATTCAGTACTTC.

This clone was counted a few times. Germline and junction disagree at one end, which may indicate a read error. The chain is built from TRBV27 and TRBJ2-2, with 11 bases lining up with TRBD2. The CDR3 consists of 17 residues. Germline CDR1 is MNHEY and CDR2 is SMNVEV (reference sequence). CDR3 DNA: TGTGCCAGCAGTGTATCGGGACTAGCGGACAGCACCGGGGAGCTGTTTTTT. Encoded protein: CASSVSGLADSTGELFF.

The chain employs TRBV19 and TRBJ2-4; 10 positions agree with TRBD1. V trimming: 7 bases; J trimming: 7 bases; junction bases outside the gene matches: 4. The CDR3 loop spans 13 amino acids. Germline V CDR1 and CDR2: LNHDA, SQIVND (reference sequence). The CDR3 bases are TGTGCCAGTACCTGGACAGGGGGGAACATTCAGTACTTC. Its translation is CASTWTGGNIQYF.

In this sample, this clone turned up a few times. This chain uses TRBV6-2 or TRBV6-3 with TRBJ1-5; TRBD1 is a possible D gene (5 bases). Trimming pared 0 bases from V and 4 bases from J, leaving 19 bases between. Per germline, CDR1 MNHEY and CDR2 SVGEGT. This CDR3 is built from 18 residues. The CDR3 nucleotides read TGTGCCAGCAGTTACTCGATGTCTGGTGGCAGGGCGAATCAGCCCCAGCATTTT. Its protein product is CASSYSMSGGRANQPQHF.

The CDR3 spells CASSEARRQGSNSPLHF. As DNA, the CDR3 is TGTGCCAGCAGTGAAGCTAGGAGACAGGGAAGTAATTCACCCCTCCACTTT. The chain joins TRBV6-1 to TRBJ1-6, with 7 bases that match TRBD1. The CDR3 runs to 17 residues. Looked up from germline, CDR1 is MNHNS and CDR2 is SASEGT. The V gene end was trimmed by 0 bases and the J gene end by 6 bases; junction bases not matched to a gene: 8.

CDR3 region: CASSRSVSTDTQYF. CDR3 nucleotide sequence: TGTGCCAGCAGTCGGTCCGTGTCGACAGATACGCAGTATTTT. This chain links TRBV6-2 or TRBV6-3 with TRBJ2-3, with D uncertain. Looked up from germline, CDR1 is MNHEY and CDR2 is SVGEGT. Between the trimmed V and J ends, which lost 5 bases and 3 bases, there was a span of 12 bases. The CDR3 runs to 14 residues.

The rearrangement links TRBV27 to TRBJ2-7; the D is unclear. Germline V gene lookup returns CDR1 MNHEY and CDR2 SMNVEV (reference sequence). Trimming took 1 base from V and 2 from J, leaving 9 bases between them. This CDR3 has 14 residues. This chain's CDR3 is CASSLWSNAYEQYF. The CDR3 coding sequence is TGTGCCAGCAGTTTATGGAGCAATGCCTACGAGCAGTACTTC.

The V and J genes are TRBV4-1 and TRBJ2-6, with a possible D match to TRBD1 (6 bases). The CDR3 sequence is 16 residues long. V was pared by 3 bases and J by 2 bases, with 11 bases between. Germline CDR1 and CDR2: MGHRA and YSYEKL. CDR3 amino acids: CASSQLGATGANVLTF. In nucleotides, the CDR3 is TGCGCCAGCAGCCAGCTGGGGGCTACTGGGGCCAACGTCCTGACTTTC.

The table lists this clone with a count of one. The rearrangement joins TRBV6-2 or TRBV6-3 to TRBJ2-7; 9 bases agree with TRBD2. The trim removed 2 bases at V and 1 base at J, leaving 12 bases unmatched. The germline CDR1 and CDR2 sequences are MNHEY and SVGEGT. The CDR3 loop spans 18 amino acids. The CDR3 is CASSYPLAGLRTSYEQYF. CDR3 coding DNA: TGTGCCAGCAGTTACCCGCTAGCGGGATTACGAACATCCTACGAGCAGTACTTC.

This clone has just a few counts. The rearrangement links TRBV19 to TRBJ2-7; TRBD2 agrees at 8 bases. Germline loops: CDR1 LNHDA, CDR2 SQIVND (reference sequence). V dropped 4 bases and J dropped 2; count of bases not matched to a gene: 10. The CDR3 totals 16 residues. CDR3 protein: CASSKGAGASTYEQYF. The CDR3 region has the DNA TGTGCCAGTAGTAAGGGAGCGGGGGCCTCCACCTACGAGCAGTACTTC. Full variable domain (rest looked up from reference TRBV19 and TRBJ2-7): DGGITQSPKYLFRKEGQNVTLSCEQNLNHDAMYWYRQDPGQGLRLIYYSQIVNDFQKGDIAEGYSVSREKKESFPLTVTSAQKNPTAFYLCASSKGAGASTYEQYFGPGTRLTVT.

The gene calls are TRBV11-2 and TRBJ2-2; D is unresolved. Germline values: CDR1 SGHAT, CDR2 FQNNGV. With 8 bases removed from V and 8 bases from J, the gap between germline ends came to 6 bases. The CDR3 is made up of 10 amino acids. The CDR3 DNA reads as TGTGCCAGCGGAGCGGGGGAGCTGTTTTTT. This translates into CASGAGELFF.

V gene TRBV7-9 combines with J gene TRBJ2-2, with TRBD1 identical over 9 bases. The CDR3 is 17 amino acids. CDR1 is SEHNR and CDR2 is FQNEAQ in the germline V gene (reference sequence). V lost 2 bases, J lost 5 bases, and 9 bases stayed unmatched. The CDR3, as DNA: TGTGCCAGCAGCTTATACCAGAACAGGGGGCAGACCGGGGAGCTGTTTTTT. It encodes CASSLYQNRGQTGELFF.

The chain carries TRBV7-2 and TRBJ2-7, with 7 bases identical to TRBD1. The V and J ends lost 5 bases and 0 bases, in that order; junction bases with no gene match: 4. The CDR3 consists of 14 residues. Germline V CDR1 and CDR2: SGHTA, FQGNSA. The CDR3 sequence: CASSGRDSSYEQYF. As DNA, the CDR3 is TGTGCCAGCAGCGGACGGGACAGCTCCTACGAGCAGTACTTC.

V is TRBV30 and J is TRBJ2-1, with D possibly being TRBD2 (5 bases). CDR1 GTSNPN and CDR2 SVGIG come from the germline V gene (reference sequence). The V gene lost 3 bases and the J gene lost 9 bases, with 12 bases spanning the gap. This CDR3 is 12 amino acids long. As DNA, the CDR3 is TGTGCCTGGAGCCATACACGGGGTGAGCAGTTCTTC. The encoded protein is CAWSHTRGEQFF.

The chain employs TRBV18 and TRBJ1-3, with 9 bases aligning to TRBD1. The CDR3 has 16 amino acids. The ends lost 3 bases at V and 4 bases at J; junction bases unmatched: 7. Looked up from germline, CDR1 is KGHSH and CDR2 is LQKENI. This CDR3 is CASSPPSGTGGNTIYF. CDR3 DNA sequence: TGTGCCAGCTCACCTCCCTCCGGGACAGGGGGAAACACCATATATTTT.

This sequence joins TRBV5-6 and TRBJ1-2; a possible D gene is TRBD1 (5 bases). This CDR3 has 14 residues. Trimming pared 1 base from V and 4 bases from J, leaving 11 bases between. Germline CDR1 is SGHDT and CDR2 is YYEEEE. The DNA of the CDR3 is TGTGCCAGCAGCTTGCCGACAGACATCTATGGCTACACCTTC. Its translation is CASSLPTDIYGYTF.

The chain uses TRBV7-3 and TRBJ1-6; no clear D. Germline V gene lookup returns CDR1 SGHTA and CDR2 FQGTGA. V dropped 1 base and J dropped 13 bases, with 14 bases sitting between them. The CDR3 sequence is 14 residues long. The CDR3: CASSLSPGVRPLHF. Here the CDR3 DNA reads TGTGCCAGCAGCTTAAGCCCCGGGGTTCGGCCCCTCCACTTT.

The chain joins TRBV2 to TRBJ2-7; D may be TRBD1 (5 bases). Germline assignment: CDR1 SNHLY and CDR2 FYNNEI. CDR3 length equals 14 residues. V was cut by 6 bases and J by 4 bases, with 16 bases left in between. CDR3 sequence reads: CASRGHGIWYEQYF. The CDR3 DNA reads TGTGCCAGCAGAGGACACGGAATATGGTACGAGCAGTACTTC.